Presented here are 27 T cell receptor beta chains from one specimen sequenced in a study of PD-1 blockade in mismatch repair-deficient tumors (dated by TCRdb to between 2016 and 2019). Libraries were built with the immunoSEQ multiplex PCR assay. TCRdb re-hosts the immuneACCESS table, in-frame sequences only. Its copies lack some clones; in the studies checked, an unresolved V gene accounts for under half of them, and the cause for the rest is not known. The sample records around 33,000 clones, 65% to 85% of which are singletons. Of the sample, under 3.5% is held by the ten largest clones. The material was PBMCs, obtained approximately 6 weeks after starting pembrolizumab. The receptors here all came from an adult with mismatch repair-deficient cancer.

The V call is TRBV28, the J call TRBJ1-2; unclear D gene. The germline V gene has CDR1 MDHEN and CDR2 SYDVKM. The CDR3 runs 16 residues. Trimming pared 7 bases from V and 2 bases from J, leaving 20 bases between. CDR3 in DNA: TGTGCCAGCATGTATAGTAATGGGAGAGGGAACTATGGCTACACCTTC. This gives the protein CASMYSNGRGNYGYTF.

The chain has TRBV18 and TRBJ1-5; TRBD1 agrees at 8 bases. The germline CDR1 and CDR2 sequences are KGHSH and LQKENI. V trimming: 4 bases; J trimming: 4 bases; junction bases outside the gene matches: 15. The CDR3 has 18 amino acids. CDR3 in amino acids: CASSRTLPTGGVNQPQHF. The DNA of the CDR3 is TGTGCCAGCTCACGAACATTACCCACAGGGGGTGTGAATCAGCCCCAGCATTTT.

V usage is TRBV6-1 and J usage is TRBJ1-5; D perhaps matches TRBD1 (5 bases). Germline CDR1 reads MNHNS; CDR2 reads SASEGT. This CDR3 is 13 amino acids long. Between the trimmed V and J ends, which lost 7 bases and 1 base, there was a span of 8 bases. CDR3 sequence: CASMGRSNQPQHF. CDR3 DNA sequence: TGTGCCAGCATGGGGCGAAGCAATCAGCCCCAGCATTTT.

Written as DNA, the CDR3 is TGTGCCAGCAGCGGAGGACTAGCGGGAGGTAGCGAGCAGTACTTC. Its translation: CASSGGLAGGSEQYF. This chain links TRBV9 with TRBJ2-7; 14 nucleotides match TRBD2. Unmatched junction bases numbered 5, after V lost 3 bases and J lost 6 bases. CDR1 is SGDLS and CDR2 is YYNGEE in the germline V gene. The CDR3 sequence is 15 residues long.

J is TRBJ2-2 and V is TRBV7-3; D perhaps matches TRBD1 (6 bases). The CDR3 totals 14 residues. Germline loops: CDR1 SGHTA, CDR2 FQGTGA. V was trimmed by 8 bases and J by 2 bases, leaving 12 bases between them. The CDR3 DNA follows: TGTGCCAGCGAATTGGGACACAACACCGGGGAGCTGTTTTTT. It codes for CASELGHNTGELFF.

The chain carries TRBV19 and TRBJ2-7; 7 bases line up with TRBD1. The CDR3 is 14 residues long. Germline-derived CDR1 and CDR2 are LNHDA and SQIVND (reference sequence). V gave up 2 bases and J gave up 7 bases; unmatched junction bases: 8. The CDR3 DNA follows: TGTGCCAGTAGTATAACAGGGGTAAACGGGGAGCAGTACTTC. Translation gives CASSITGVNGEQYF.

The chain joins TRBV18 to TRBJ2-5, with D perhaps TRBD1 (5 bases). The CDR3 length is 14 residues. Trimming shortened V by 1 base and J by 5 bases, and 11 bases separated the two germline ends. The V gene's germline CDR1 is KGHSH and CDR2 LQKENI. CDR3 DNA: TGTGCCAGCTCACCACAGACAGTTAGGGAGACCCAGTACTTC. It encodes CASSPQTVRETQYF.

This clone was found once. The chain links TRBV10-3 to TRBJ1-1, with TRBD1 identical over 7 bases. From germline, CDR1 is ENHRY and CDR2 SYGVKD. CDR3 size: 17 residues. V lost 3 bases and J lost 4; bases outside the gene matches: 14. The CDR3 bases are TGTGCCATCAGTGACCCGGGACAGTCGGTTTCTGGCACTGAAGCTTTCTTT. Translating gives CAISDPGQSVSGTEAFF.

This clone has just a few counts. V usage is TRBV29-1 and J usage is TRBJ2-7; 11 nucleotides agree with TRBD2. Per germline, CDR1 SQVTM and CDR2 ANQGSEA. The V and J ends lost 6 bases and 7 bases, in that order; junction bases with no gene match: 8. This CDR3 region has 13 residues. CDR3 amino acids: CSVARTSGLEQYF. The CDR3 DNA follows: TGCAGCGTCGCCCGGACTAGCGGGTTAGAGCAGTACTTC.

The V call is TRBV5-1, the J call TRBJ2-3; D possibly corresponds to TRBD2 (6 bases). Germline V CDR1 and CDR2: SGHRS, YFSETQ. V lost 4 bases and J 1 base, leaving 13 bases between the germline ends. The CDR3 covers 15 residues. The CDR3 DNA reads TGCGCCAGCAGCCTCGGGACTTTAGGCACAGATACGCAGTATTTT. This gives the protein CASSLGTLGTDTQYF.

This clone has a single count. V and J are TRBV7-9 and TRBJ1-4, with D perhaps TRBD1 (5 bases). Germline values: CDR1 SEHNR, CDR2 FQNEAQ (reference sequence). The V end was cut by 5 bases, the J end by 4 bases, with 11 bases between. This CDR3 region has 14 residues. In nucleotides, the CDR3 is TGTGCCAGCAGCAAACAGGCTTATAATGAAAAACTGTTTTTT. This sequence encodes CASSKQAYNEKLFF.

The CDR3 region has the DNA TGTGCCAGCAGCCCACAATATGGCAGGACCTACGAGCAGTACTTC. It codes for CASSPQYGRTYEQYF. The chain recombines TRBV7-2 with TRBJ2-7; D remains unclear. V gave up 5 bases and J gave up 2 bases, with 16 bases separating them. Germline V gene sequence: CDR1 SGHTA, CDR2 FQGNSA. This CDR3 is 15 amino acids long.

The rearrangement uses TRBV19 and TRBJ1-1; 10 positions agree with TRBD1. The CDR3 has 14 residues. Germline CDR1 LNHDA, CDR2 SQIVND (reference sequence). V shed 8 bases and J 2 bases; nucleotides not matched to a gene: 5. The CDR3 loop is CASRDRGFNTEAFF. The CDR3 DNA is TGTGCCAGTCGGGACAGGGGATTCAACACTGAAGCTTTCTTT.

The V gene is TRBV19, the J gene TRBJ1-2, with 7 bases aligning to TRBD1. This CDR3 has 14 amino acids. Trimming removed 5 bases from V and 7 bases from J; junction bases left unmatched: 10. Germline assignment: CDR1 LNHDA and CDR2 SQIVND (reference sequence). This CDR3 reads CASSSRTGLAGYTF. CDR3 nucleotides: TGTGCCAGTAGTTCAAGGACAGGCTTAGCTGGCTACACCTTC.

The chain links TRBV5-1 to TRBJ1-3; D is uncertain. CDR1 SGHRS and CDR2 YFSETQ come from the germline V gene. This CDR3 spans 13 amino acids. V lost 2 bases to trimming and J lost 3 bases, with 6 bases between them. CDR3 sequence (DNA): TGCGCCAGCAGCTTTAGTATTGGAAACACCATATATTTT. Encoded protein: CASSFSIGNTIYF. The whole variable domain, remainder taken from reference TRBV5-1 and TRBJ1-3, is KAGVTQTPRYLIKTRGQQVTLSCSPISGHRSVSWYQQTPGQGLQFLFEYFSETQRNKGNFPGRFSGRQFSNSRSEMNVSTLELGDSALYLCASSFSIGNTIYFGEGSWLTVV.

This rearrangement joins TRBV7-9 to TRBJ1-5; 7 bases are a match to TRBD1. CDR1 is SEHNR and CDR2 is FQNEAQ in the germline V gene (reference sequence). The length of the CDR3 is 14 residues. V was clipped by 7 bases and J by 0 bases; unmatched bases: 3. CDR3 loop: CASNKGASNQPQHF. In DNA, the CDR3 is TGTGCCAGCAACAAGGGGGCTAGCAATCAGCCCCAGCATTTT.

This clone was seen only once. The CDR3 sequence is CASSSAGTGGIGELFF. CDR3 coding DNA: TGTGCCAGCAGTTCAGCCGGGACAGGGGGCATCGGGGAGCTGTTTTTT. This sequence joins TRBV28 and TRBJ2-2, with 12 bases that match TRBD1. From germline, CDR1 is MDHEN and CDR2 SYDVKM. V gave up 4 bases and J gave up 7 bases; unmatched junction bases: 7. The CDR3 has 16 amino acids. The full variable domain, with the rest looked up from reference TRBV28 and TRBJ2-2, is DVKVTQSSRYLVKRTGEKVFLECVQDMDHENMFWYRQDPGLGLRLIYFSYDVKMKEKGDIPEGYSVSREKKERFSLILESASTNQTSMYLCASSSAGTGGIGELFFGEGSRLTVL.

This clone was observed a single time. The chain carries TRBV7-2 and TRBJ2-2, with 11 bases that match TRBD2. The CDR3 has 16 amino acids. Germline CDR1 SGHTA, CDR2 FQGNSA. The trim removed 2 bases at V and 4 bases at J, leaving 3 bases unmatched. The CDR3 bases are TGTGCCAGCAGCTTATTCGGGACTAGCGGCACCGGGGAGCTGTTTTTT. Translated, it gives CASSLFGTSGTGELFF.

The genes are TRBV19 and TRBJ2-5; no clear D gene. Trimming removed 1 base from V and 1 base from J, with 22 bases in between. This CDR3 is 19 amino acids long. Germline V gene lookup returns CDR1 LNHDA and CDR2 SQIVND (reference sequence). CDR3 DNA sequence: TGTGCCAGTAGTATAGGTCGGCCTCGGTCGGTGGGCCCCCAAGAGACCCAGTACTTC. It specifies CASSIGRPRSVGPQETQYF.

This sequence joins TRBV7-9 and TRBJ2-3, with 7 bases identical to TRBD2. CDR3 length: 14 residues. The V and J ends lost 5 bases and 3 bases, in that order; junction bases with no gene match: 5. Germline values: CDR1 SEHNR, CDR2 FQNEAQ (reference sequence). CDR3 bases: TGTGCCAGCAGCCCCCAGGGAGGGACAGATACGCAGTATTTT. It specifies CASSPQGGTDTQYF.

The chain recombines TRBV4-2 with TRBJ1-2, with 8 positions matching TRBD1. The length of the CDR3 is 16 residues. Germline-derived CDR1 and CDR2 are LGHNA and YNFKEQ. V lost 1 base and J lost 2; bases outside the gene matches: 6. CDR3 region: CASSQAGTGENYGYTF. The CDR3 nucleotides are TGTGCCAGCAGCCAAGCCGGGACAGGAGAAAACTATGGCTACACCTTC.

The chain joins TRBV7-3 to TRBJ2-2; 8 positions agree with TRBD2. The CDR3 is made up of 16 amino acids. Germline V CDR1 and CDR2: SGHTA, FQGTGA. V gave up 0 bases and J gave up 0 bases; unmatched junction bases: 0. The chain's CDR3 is CASSLTGLANTGELFF. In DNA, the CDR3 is TGTGCCAGCAGCTTAACGGGACTAGCGAACACCGGGGAGCTGTTTTTT.

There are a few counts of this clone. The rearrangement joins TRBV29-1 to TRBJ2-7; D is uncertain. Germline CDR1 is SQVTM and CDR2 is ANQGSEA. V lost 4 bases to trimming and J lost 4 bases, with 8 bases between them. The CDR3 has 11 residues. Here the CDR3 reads CSVGQVYEQYF. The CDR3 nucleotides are TGCAGCGTTGGACAAGTATACGAGCAGTACTTC.

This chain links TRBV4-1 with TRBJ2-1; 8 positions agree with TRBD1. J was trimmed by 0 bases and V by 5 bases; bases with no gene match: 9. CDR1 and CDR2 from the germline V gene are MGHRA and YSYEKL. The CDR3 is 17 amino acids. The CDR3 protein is CASSGTGFLSSYNEQFF. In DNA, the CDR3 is TGCGCCAGCAGCGGGACAGGCTTCCTGAGCTCCTACAATGAGCAGTTCTTC.

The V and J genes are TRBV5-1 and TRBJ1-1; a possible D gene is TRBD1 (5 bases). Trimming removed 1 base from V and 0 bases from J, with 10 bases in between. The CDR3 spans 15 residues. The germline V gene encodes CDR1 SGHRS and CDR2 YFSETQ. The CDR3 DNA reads TGCGCCAGCAGCTTGCTCAGGGTTATGAACACTGAAGCTTTCTTT. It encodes CASSLLRVMNTEAFF. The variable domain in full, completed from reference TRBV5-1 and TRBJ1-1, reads KAGVTQTPRYLIKTRGQQVTLSCSPISGHRSVSWYQQTPGQGLQFLFEYFSETQRNKGNFPGRFSGRQFSNSRSEMNVSTLELGDSALYLCASSLLRVMNTEAFFGQGTRLTVV.

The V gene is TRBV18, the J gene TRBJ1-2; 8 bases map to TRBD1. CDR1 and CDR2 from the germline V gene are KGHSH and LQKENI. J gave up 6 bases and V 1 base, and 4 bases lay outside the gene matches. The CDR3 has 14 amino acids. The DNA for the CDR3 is TGTGCCAGCTCACCACGGAAGACAGGGGATGGCTACACCTTC. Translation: CASSPRKTGDGYTF.

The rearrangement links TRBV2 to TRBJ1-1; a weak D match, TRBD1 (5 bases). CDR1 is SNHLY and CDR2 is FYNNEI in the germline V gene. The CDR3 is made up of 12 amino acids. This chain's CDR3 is CAFTIGGSGAFF. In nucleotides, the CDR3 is TGTGCGTTCACAATCGGGGGAAGCGGGGCTTTCTTT.